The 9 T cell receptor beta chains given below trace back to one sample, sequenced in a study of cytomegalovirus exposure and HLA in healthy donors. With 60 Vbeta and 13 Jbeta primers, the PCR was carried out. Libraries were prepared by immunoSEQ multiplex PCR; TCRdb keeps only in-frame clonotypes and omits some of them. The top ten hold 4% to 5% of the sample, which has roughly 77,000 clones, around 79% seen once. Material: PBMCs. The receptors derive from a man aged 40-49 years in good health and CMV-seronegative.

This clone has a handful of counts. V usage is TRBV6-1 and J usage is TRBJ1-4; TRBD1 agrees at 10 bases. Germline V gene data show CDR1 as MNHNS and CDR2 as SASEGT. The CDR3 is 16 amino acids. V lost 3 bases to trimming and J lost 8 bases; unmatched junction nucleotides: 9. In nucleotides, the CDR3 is TGTGCCAGCAGTGAGTTCGACAGGGGGCGCCGGGAAAAACTGTTTTTT. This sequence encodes CASSEFDRGRREKLFF.

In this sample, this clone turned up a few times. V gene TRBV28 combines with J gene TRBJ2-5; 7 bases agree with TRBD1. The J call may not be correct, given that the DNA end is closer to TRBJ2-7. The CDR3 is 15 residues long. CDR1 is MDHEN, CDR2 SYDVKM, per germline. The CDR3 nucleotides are TGTGCCAGCAGTCTTGGGGGACAGAGCTCCTACGAGCAGTACTTC. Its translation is CASSLGGQSSYEQYF.

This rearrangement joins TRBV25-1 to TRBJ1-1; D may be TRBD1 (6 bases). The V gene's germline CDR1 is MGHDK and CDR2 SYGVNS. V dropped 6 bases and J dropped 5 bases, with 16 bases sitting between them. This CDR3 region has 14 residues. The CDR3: CASRPWGGETEAFF. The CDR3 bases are TGTGCCAGCAGACCCTGGGGGGGCGAGACTGAAGCTTTCTTT.

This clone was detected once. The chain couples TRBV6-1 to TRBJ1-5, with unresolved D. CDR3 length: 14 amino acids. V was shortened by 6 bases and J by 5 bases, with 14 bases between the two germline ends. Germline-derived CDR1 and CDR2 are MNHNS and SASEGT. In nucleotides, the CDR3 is TGTGCCAGCAGAGAAACAGAGTCCCATCAGCCCCAGCATTTT. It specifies CASRETESHQPQHF.

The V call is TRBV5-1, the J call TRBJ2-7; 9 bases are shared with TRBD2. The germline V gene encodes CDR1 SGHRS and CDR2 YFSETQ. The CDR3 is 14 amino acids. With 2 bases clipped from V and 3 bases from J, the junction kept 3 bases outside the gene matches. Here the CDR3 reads CASSFSGSIYEQYF. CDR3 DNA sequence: TGCGCCAGCAGCTTTAGCGGGAGCATCTACGAGCAGTACTTC.

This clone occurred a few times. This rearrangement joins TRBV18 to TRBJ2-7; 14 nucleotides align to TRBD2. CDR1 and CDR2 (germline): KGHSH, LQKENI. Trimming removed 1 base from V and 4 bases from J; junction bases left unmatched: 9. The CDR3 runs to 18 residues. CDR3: CASSPLGRTSGRRYEQYF. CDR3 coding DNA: TGTGCCAGCTCACCACTCGGAAGGACTAGCGGGAGGCGGTACGAGCAGTACTTC.

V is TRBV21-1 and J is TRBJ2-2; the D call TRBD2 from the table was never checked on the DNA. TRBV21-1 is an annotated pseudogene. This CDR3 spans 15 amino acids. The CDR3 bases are TGTGCCAGCAGCAAAAGGGAGGGCGGCACCGGGGAGCTGTTTTTT. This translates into CASSKREGGTGELFF.

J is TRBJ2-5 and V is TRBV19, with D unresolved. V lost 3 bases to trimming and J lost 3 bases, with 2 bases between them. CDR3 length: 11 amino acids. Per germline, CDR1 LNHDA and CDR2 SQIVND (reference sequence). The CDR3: CASSIEETQYF. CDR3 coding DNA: TGTGCCAGTAGTATCGAAGAGACCCAGTACTTC.

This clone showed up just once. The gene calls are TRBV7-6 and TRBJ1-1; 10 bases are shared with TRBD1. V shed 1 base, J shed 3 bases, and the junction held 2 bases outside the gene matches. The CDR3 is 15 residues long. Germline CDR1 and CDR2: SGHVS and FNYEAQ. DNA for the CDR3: TGTGCCAGCAGCTTAGGGGACAGGGGATACACTGAAGCTTTCTTT. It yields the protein CASSLGDRGYTEAFF.